Listed below are T cell receptor beta chains from one sample, sequenced in a study of STAT5B mutations in CD4+ large granular lymphocyte leukemia. This table comes from immunoSEQ multiplex PCR, and its TCRdb copy is limited to in-frame clones, with some not included. The sample lists approximately 52,000 clones, about 70% occurring once. The source material was CD4+ T cells from blood buffy coats. These receptors originate from a human donor in good health. Both conserved end residues are part of each CDR3. D genes are given only for firm matches. Clone size is given for some rows only: seen once, a few or many times, or a class if the clone is expanded.

TRBV19	NA	TRBJ2-4	NA	17	CASSMSGSRGGGNIQYF	TGTGCCAGTAGTATGAGCGGAAGTCGGGGAGGCGGAAACATTCAGTACTTC
TRBV5-1	NA	TRBJ2-1	NA	15	CASSLGVLVPNEQFF	TGCGCCAGCAGCTTGGGGGTTTTGGTCCCCAATGAGCAGTTCTTC
TRBV30	NA	TRBJ2-7	NA	15	CAWSVSLALSYEQYF	TGTGCCTGGAGTGTATCCCTAGCTCTTTCCTACGAGCAGTACTTC
TRBV28	NA	TRBJ2-2	TRBD1	15	CASRKTGGGAGELFF	TGTGCCAGCAGAAAGACAGGGGGCGGTGCCGGGGAGCTGTTTTTT
TRBV10-3	NA	TRBJ2-1	TRBD2	16	CAISEGPAGVNNEQFF	TGTGCCATCAGTGAAGGCCCAGCGGGGGTGAACAATGAGCAGTTCTTC
TRBV10-2	few	TRBJ1-1	TRBD1	14	CASREDRVNTEAFF	TGCGCCAGCAGGGAAGACAGGGTTAACACTGAAGCTTTCTTT
TRBV27	NA	TRBJ1-4	NA	14	CASSLSLANEKLFF	TGTGCCAGCAGTTTATCGCTAGCTAATGAAAAACTGTTTTTT
TRBV5-1	NA	TRBJ2-2	NA	14	CASSLDSSTGELFF	TGCGCCAGCAGCTTGGATAGTAGCACCGGGGAGCTGTTTTTT
TRBV30	NA	TRBJ2-1	TRBD1	14	CAWRETGGWGEQFF	TGTGCCTGGAGAGAAACAGGGGGCTGGGGTGAGCAGTTCTTC
TRBV5-1	few	TRBJ1-6	TRBD1	17	CASSPDQGVGYNSPLHF	TGCGCCAGCAGCCCGGACCAGGGGGTAGGGTATAATTCACCCCTCCACTTT
TRBV7-6	NA	TRBJ1-4	NA	12	CASSPQGEKLFF	TGTGCCAGCAGCCCACAGGGTGAAAAACTGTTTTTT
TRBV7-6	NA	TRBJ2-1	NA	12	CASSLGANEQFF	TGTGCCAGCAGCTTAGGGGCCAATGAGCAGTTCTTC
TRBV9	NA	TRBJ2-7	TRBD1	15	CASSVAGDRSYEQYF	TGTGCCAGCAGCGTGGCAGGGGACAGATCTTACGAGCAGTACTTC
TRBV7-3	NA	TRBJ2-2	NA	16	CASSLGGAGTTGELFF	TGTGCCAGCAGCTTAGGGGGAGCGGGCACCACCGGGGAGCTGTTTTTT
TRBV9	NA	TRBJ2-3	TRBD2	18	CASSVGYATSGVPDTQYF	TGTGCCAGCAGCGTAGGATACGCGACTAGCGGGGTCCCAGATACGCAGTATTTT
TRBV28	NA	TRBJ2-5	TRBD1	15	CASTLRQGGSETQYF	TGTGCCAGCACCTTACGACAGGGGGGGTCGGAGACCCAGTACTTC
TRBV10-3	NA	TRBJ2-3	TRBD2	15	CAISELTSNTDTQYF	TGTGCCATCAGTGAGTTGACTAGCAACACAGATACGCAGTATTTT
TRBV7-2	NA	TRBJ1-5	NA	15	CASSLVGSSNQPQHF	TGTGCCAGCAGCTTAGTGGGCAGTAGCAATCAGCCCCAGCATTTT